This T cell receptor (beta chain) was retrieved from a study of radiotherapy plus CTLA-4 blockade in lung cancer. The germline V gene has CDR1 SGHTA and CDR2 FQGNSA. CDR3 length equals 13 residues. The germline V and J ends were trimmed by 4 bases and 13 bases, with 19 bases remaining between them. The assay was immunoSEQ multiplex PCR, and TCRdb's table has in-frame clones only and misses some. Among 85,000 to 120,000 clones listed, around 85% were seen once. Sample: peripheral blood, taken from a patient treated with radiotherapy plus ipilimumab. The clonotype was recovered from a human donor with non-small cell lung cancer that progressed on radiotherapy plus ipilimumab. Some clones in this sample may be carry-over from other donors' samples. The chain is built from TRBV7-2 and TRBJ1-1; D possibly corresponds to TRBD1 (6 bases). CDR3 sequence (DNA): TGTGCCAGCAGCTCAAATACAGGGACCTCGGGTTTCTTT. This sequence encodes CASSSNTGTSGFF.